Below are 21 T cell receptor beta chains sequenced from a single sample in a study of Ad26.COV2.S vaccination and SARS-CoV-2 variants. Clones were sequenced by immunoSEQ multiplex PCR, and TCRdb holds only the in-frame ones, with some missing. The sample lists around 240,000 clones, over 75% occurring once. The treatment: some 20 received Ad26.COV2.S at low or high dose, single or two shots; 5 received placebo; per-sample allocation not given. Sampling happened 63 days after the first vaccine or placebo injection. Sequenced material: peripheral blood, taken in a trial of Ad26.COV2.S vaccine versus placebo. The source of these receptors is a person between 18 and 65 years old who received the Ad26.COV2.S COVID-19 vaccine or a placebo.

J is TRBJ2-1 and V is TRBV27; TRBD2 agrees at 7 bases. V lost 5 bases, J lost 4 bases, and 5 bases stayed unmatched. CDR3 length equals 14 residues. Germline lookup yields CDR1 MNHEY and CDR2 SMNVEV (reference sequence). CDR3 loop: CASSTLGGYNEQFF. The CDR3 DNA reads TGTGCCAGCAGTACCCTCGGGGGGTACAATGAGCAGTTCTTC.

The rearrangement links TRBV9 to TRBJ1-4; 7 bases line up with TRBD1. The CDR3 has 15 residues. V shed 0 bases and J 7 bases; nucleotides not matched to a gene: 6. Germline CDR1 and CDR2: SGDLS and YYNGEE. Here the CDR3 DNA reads TGTGCCAGCAGCGTAGCCCCAGGGGGAACTGAAAAACTGTTTTTT. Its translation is CASSVAPGGTEKLFF.

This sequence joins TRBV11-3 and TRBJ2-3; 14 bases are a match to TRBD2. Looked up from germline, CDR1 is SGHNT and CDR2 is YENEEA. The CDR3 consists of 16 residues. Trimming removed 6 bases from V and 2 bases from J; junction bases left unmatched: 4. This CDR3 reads CASSTTSGGATDTQYF. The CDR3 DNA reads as TGTGCCAGCAGTACGACTAGCGGGGGGGCCACAGATACGCAGTATTTT.

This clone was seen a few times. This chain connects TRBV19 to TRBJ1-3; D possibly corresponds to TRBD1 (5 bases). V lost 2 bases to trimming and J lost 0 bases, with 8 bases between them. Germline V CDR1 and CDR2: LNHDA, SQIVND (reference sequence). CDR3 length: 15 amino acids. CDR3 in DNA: TGTGCCAGTAGTATAACAGGTTTCTCTGGAAACACCATATATTTT. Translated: CASSITGFSGNTIYF.

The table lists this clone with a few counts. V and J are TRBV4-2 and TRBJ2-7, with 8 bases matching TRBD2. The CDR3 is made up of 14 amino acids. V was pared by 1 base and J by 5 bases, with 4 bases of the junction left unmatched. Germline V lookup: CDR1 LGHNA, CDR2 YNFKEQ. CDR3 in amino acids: CASSQGSSGDEQYF. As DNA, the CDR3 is TGTGCCAGCAGCCAAGGGAGTAGCGGGGACGAGCAGTACTTC.

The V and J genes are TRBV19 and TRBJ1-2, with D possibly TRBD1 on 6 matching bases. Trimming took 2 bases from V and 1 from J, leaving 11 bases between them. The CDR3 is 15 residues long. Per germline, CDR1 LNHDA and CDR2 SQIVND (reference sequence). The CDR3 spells CASSIPAGVNYGYTF. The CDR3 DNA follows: TGTGCCAGTAGTATACCCGCAGGGGTTAACTATGGCTACACCTTC.

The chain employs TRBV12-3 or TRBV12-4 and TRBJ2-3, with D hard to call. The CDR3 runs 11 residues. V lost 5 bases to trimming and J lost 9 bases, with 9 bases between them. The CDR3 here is CASSDPRTQYF. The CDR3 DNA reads TGTGCCAGCAGTGACCCCCGGACGCAGTATTTT.

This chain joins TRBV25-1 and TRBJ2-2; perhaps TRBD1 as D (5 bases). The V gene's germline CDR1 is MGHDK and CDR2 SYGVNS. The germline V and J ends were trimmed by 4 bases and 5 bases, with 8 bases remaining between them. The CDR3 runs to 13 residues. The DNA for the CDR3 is TGTGCCAGCAGTGGTCGACAGACCGGGGAGCTGTTTTTT. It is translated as CASSGRQTGELFF. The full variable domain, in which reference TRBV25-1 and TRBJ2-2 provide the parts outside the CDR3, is EADIYQTPRYLVIGTGKKITLECSQTMGHDKMYWYQQDPGMELHLIHYSYGVNSTEKGDLSSESTVSRIRTEHFPLTLESARPSHTSQYLCASSGRQTGELFFGEGSRLTVL.

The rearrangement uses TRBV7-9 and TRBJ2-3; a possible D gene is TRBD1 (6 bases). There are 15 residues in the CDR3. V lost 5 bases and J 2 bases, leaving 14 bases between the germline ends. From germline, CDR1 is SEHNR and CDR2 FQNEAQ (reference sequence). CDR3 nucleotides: TGTGCCAGCAGCCTCAGGGGCCCCCACACAGATACGCAGTATTTT. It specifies CASSLRGPHTDTQYF.

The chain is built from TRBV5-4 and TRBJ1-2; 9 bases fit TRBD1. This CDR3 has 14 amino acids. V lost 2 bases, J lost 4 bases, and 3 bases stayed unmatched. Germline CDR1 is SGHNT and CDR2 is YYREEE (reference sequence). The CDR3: CASSFGQGSYGYTF. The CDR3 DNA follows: TGTGCCAGCAGCTTCGGACAGGGGTCCTATGGCTACACCTTC. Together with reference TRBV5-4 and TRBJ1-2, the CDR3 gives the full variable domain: ETGVTQSPTHLIKTRGQQVTLRCSSQSGHNTVSWYQQALGQGPQFIFQYYREEENGRGNFPPRFSGLQFPNYSSELNVNALELDDSALYLCASSFGQGSYGYTFGSGTRLTVV.

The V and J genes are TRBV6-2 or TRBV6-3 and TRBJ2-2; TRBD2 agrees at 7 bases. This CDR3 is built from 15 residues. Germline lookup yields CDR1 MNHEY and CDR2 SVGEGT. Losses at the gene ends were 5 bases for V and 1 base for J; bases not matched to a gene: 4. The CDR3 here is CASSEIAGNTGELFF. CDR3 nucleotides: TGTGCCAGCAGTGAGATAGCGGGGAACACCGGGGAGCTGTTTTTT.

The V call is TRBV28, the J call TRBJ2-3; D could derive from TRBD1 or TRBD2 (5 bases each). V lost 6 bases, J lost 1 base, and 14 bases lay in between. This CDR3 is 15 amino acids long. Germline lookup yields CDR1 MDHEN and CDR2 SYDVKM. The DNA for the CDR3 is TGTGCCAGCAGGGGGTCGGGGCTGGGCACAGATACGCAGTATTTT. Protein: CASRGSGLGTDTQYF.

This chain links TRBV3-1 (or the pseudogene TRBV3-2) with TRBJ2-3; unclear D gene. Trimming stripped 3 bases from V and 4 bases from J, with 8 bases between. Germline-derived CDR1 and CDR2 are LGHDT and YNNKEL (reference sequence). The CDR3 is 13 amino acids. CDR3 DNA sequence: TGTGCCAGCAGCCAGTGGAGTCCAGATACGCAGTATTTT. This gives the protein CASSQWSPDTQYF.

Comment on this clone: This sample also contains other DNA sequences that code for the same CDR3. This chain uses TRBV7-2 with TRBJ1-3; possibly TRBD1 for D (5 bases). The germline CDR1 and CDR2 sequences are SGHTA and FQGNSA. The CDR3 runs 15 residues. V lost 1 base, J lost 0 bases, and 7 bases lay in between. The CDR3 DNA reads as TGTGCCAGCAGCTTAGGGGGGGGCTCTGGAAACACCATATATTTT. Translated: CASSLGGGSGNTIYF.

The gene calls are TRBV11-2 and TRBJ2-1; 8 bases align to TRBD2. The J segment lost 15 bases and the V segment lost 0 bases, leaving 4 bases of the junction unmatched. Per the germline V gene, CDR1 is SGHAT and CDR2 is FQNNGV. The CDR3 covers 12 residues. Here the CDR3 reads CASSLDLSGGFF. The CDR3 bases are TGTGCCAGCAGCTTAGATCTCAGCGGGGGGTTCTTC.

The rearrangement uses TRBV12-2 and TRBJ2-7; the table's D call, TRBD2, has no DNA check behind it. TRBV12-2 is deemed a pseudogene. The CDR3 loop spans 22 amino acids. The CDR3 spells CASRLRCLGRLAGVTPVYEQYF. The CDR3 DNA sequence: TGTGCAAGTCGCTTAAGGTGTTTGGGCCGCCTAGCGGGGGTTACGCCTGTCTACGAGCAGTACTTC.

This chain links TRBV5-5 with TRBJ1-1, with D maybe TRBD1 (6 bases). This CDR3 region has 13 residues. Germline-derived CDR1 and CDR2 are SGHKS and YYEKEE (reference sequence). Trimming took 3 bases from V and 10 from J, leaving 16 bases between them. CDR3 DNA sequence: TGTGCCAGCAGCTGGGGGCGGTCAGGAGGAGCTTTCTTT. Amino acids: CASSWGRSGGAFF.

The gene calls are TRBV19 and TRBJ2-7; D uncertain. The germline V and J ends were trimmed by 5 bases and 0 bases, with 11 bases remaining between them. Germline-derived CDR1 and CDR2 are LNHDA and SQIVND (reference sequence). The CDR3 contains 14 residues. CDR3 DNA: TGTGCCAGTAGTGTCGGACGGAGCTCCTACGAGCAGTACTTC. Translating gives CASSVGRSSYEQYF.

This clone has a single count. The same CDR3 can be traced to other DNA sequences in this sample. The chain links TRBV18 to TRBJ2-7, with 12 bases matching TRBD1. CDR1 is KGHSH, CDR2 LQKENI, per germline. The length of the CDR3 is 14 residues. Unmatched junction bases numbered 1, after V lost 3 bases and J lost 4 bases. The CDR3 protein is CASSPGQGAYEQYF. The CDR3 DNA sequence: TGTGCCAGCTCACCGGGACAGGGGGCTTACGAGCAGTACTTC.

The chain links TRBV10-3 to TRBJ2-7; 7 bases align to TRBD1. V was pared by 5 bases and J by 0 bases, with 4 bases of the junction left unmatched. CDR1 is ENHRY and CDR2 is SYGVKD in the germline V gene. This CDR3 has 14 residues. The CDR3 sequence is CAISPTGLSYEQYF. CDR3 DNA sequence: TGTGCCATCAGTCCGACAGGGCTCTCCTACGAGCAGTACTTC.

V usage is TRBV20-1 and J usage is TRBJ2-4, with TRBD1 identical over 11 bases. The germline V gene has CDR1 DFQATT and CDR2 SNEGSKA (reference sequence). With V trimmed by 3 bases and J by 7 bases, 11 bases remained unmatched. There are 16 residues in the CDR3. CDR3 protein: CSASTGTGGPKNIQYF. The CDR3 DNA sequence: TGCAGTGCTAGTACCGGGACAGGGGGTCCAAAGAACATTCAGTACTTC.